This TCR beta chain was captured in a study of T-cell memory formation after mild COVID-19. Looking at the study overall: TCR clusters were mostly donor specific.

TCR alpha and TCR beta cDNA libraries carrying sample barcodes and UMIs were produced by 5'RACE using constant-segment primers. TCRdb ran MiXCR on the 5' RACE reads and lists one entry per CDR3 protein. Of tens of thousands of distinct CDR3 sequences detected, approximately 7% appear once; the ten largest clones hold approximately 14%. This clonotype was detected many times. Its antigen remains unknown. CDR1 and CDR2 (germline): MGHRA, YSYEKL. The CDR3 contains 17 residues. The trim removed 4 bases at V and 4 bases at J, leaving 11 bases unmatched. General study results and limits: Contracting CD4+ clones lay largely in CM and EM, with CD8+ ones residing in EMRA. Memory sampled before infection contained some responding clones, suggesting cross-reactive memory joined.

Sequenced: PBMCs or a T cell subset sorted from them (not recorded which). The receptor was derived from an adult woman who had mild COVID-19 (a few samples of this study predate the infection). Cell type and time point are not known. The chain joins TRBV4-1 to TRBJ2-2; 8 bases align to TRBD2. CDR3 in DNA: TGCGCCAGCAGCCCCTTTGGCGGGGGGCCTTCCACCGGGGAGCTGTTTTTT. Its translation: CASSPFGGGPSTGELFF.